The rows below give T cell receptor beta chains drawn from one sample of a study of CD8+CD57+ T cells in acquired aplastic anemia. TCRdb re-derived calls from the reads in MiXCR, one entry per CDR3 protein. This sample yields hundreds of thousands of distinct CDR3 sequences, of which 45% to 70% are seen a single time; less than 9.5% belongs to the top ten. The sample was sorted CD4+, CD8+, or CD8+CD57+ T cells (not recorded which) from PBMCs. Every receptor here comes from a human donor with severe aplastic anemia or a healthy control (not recorded which). Each CDR3 is given with its conserved first and last residue. The order of the fields is J gene, V gene, D gene, clone size, CDR3 protein, CDR3 DNA. The D gene is left open where the match is weak. Expanded clones get a size class; other rows say once, few or many, or leave the size out.

j_gene: TRBJ2-7
v_gene: TRBV19
d_gene: -
abundance: -
CDR3aa: CASSSRSLSEQYF
CDR3nt: TGTGCCAGTAGTAGCAGGTCCCTTAGCGAGCAGTACTTC

j_gene: TRBJ2-5
v_gene: TRBV7-3
d_gene: -
abundance: many
CDR3aa: CASSLVGRASPQETQYF
CDR3nt: TGTGCCAGCAGCTTAGTGGGCAGGGCATCACCCCAAGAGACCCAGTACTTC

j_gene: TRBJ2-1
v_gene: TRBV7-9
d_gene: TRBD2
abundance: many
CDR3aa: CASSLSTSGDNEQFF
CDR3nt: TGTGCCAGCAGCTTATCTACTAGCGGAGACAATGAGCAGTTCTTC

j_gene: TRBJ2-7
v_gene: TRBV7-9
d_gene: TRBD1
abundance: -
CDR3aa: CASGTGTMYEQYF
CDR3nt: TGTGCCAGCGGGACAGGGACAATGTACGAGCAGTACTTC

j_gene: TRBJ1-5
v_gene: TRBV7-8
d_gene: TRBD1
abundance: few
CDR3aa: CASSRPDRGNQPQHF
CDR3nt: TGTGCCAGCAGCCGCCCTGACAGGGGGAATCAGCCCCAGCATTTT

j_gene: TRBJ1-1
v_gene: TRBV5-1
d_gene: -
abundance: many
CDR3aa: CASRKVLDAEAFF
CDR3nt: TGCGCCAGCAGAAAAGTCCTAGACGCTGAAGCTTTCTTT

j_gene: TRBJ1-1
v_gene: TRBV7-3
d_gene: -
abundance: -
CDR3aa: CASSLGVGGAREAFF
CDR3nt: TGTGCCAGCAGCTTGGGGGTGGGGGGGGCCCGTGAAGCTTTCTTT

j_gene: TRBJ2-7
v_gene: TRBV3-1
d_gene: -
abundance: many
CDR3aa: CASSQDYYEQYF
CDR3nt: TGTGCCAGCAGCCAAGATTACTACGAGCAGTACTTC

j_gene: TRBJ2-1
v_gene: TRBV15
d_gene: TRBD2
abundance: once
CDR3aa: CATSVSGQENEQFF
CDR3nt: TGTGCCACCAGCGTTAGCGGGCAGGAGAATGAGCAGTTCTTC

j_gene: TRBJ2-7
v_gene: TRBV7-9
d_gene: -
abundance: -
CDR3aa: CASSLAGKAYEQYF
CDR3nt: TGTGCCAGCAGCTTAGCAGGGAAAGCCTACGAGCAGTACTTC

j_gene: TRBJ2-1
v_gene: TRBV9
d_gene: TRBD2
abundance: -
CDR3aa: CASSVATSGAYNEQFF
CDR3nt: TGTGCCAGCAGCGTAGCGACTAGCGGGGCATACAATGAGCAGTTCTTC

j_gene: TRBJ1-1
v_gene: TRBV7-8
d_gene: -
abundance: many
CDR3aa: CASSLLGARNTEAFF
CDR3nt: TGTGCCAGCAGCTTACTGGGGGCCCGGAACACTGAAGCTTTCTTT

j_gene: TRBJ1-6
v_gene: TRBV7-9
d_gene: -
abundance: -
CDR3aa: CASSSIGQYNSPLHF
CDR3nt: TGTGCCAGCAGTTCCATAGGACAGTATAATTCACCCCTCCACTTT

j_gene: TRBJ2-4
v_gene: TRBV12-3/TRBV12-4
d_gene: -
abundance: -
CDR3aa: CASSFRGGLNTGELFDKNIQYF
CDR3nt: TGTGCCAGCAGTTTCAGGGGGGGGCTCAACACCGGGGAGCTGTTTGACAAAAACATTCAGTACTTC

j_gene: TRBJ2-2
v_gene: TRBV6-4
d_gene: -
abundance: -
CDR3aa: CASRRGPNTGELFF
CDR3nt: TGTGCCAGCCGTAGGGGACCCAACACCGGGGAGCTGTTTTTT

j_gene: TRBJ2-7
v_gene: TRBV19
d_gene: -
abundance: many
CDR3aa: CASSTQDGSYEQYF
CDR3nt: TGTGCCAGTAGTACTCAGGACGGATCCTACGAGCAGTACTTC

j_gene: TRBJ1-5
v_gene: TRBV7-6
d_gene: TRBD1
abundance: -
CDR3aa: CASSLSAGGQPQHF
CDR3nt: TGTGCCAGCAGCTTGTCGGCAGGGGGGCAGCCCCAGCATTTT

j_gene: TRBJ1-1
v_gene: TRBV6-5
d_gene: TRBD1
abundance: many
CDR3aa: CASSTDRGRGDTEAFF
CDR3nt: TGTGCCAGCAGTACGGACAGGGGGCGCGGGGACACTGAAGCTTTCTTT

j_gene: TRBJ1-2
v_gene: TRBV10-3
d_gene: -
abundance: -
CDR3aa: CAISESPGNYGYTF
CDR3nt: TGTGCCATCAGTGAGTCCCCGGGTAACTATGGCTACACCTTC

j_gene: TRBJ1-1
v_gene: TRBV20-1
d_gene: -
abundance: -
CDR3aa: CSARGGVGLNTEAFF
CDR3nt: TGCAGTGCTCGAGGGGGAGTGGGATTGAACACTGAAGCTTTCTTT

j_gene: TRBJ2-7
v_gene: TRBV7-8
d_gene: -
abundance: -
CDR3aa: CASSFYICSAEIISYEQYF
CDR3nt: -

j_gene: TRBJ1-2
v_gene: TRBV6-2/TRBV6-3
d_gene: -
abundance: many
CDR3aa: CASRESLGADYGYTF
CDR3nt: TGTGCCAGCAGGGAATCATTGGGGGCCGACTATGGCTACACCTTC

j_gene: TRBJ2-3
v_gene: TRBV7-2
d_gene: TRBD2
abundance: -
CDR3aa: CASSLGRRLAGGPTDTQYF
CDR3nt: TGTGCCAGCAGCTTAGGTCGTCGACTAGCGGGGGGGCCCACAGATACGCAGTATTTT

j_gene: TRBJ2-5
v_gene: TRBV7-6
d_gene: -
abundance: few
CDR3aa: CASSLKGQPRETQYF
CDR3nt: TGTGCCAGCAGCTTAAAGGGCCAGCCAAGGGAGACCCAGTACTTC

j_gene: TRBJ1-6
v_gene: TRBV12-3/TRBV12-4
d_gene: TRBD1
abundance: many
CDR3aa: CASSSFVGTDYNSPLHF
CDR3nt: TGTGCCAGCAGTTCCTTTGTCGGGACAGACTATAATTCACCCCTCCACTTT

j_gene: TRBJ1-5
v_gene: TRBV15
d_gene: -
abundance: once
CDR3aa: CATSRDAAGPQHF
CDR3nt: TGTGCCACCAGCAGAGATGCTGCTGGGCCCCAGCATTTT

j_gene: TRBJ2-5
v_gene: TRBV7-8
d_gene: TRBD2
abundance: -
CDR3aa: CASKRGGEETQYF
CDR3nt: TGTGCCAGCAAGCGGGGGGGTGAAGAGACCCAGTACTTC

j_gene: TRBJ2-2
v_gene: TRBV6-4
d_gene: -
abundance: many
CDR3aa: CASSDTNTGELFF
CDR3nt: TGTGCCAGCAGTGATACGAACACCGGGGAGCTGTTTTTT

j_gene: TRBJ1-3
v_gene: TRBV20-1
d_gene: -
abundance: many
CDR3aa: CSAVDTDSGNTIYF
CDR3nt: TGCAGTGCCGTCGACACGGACTCTGGAAACACCATATATTTT

j_gene: TRBJ1-1
v_gene: TRBV7-9
d_gene: -
abundance: -
CDR3aa: CASILGGPITEAFF
CDR3nt: TGTGCCAGCATTCTGGGGGGGCCGATCACTGAAGCTTTCTTT

j_gene: TRBJ1-1
v_gene: TRBV5-5
d_gene: -
abundance: many
CDR3aa: CASSPRGPRGGTEAFF
CDR3nt: TGTGCCAGCAGCCCCCGAGGTCCCCGGGGTGGGACTGAAGCTTTCTTT

j_gene: TRBJ2-7
v_gene: TRBV20-1
d_gene: -
abundance: once
CDR3aa: CSARALATYEQYF
CDR3nt: TGCAGTGCTAGGGCCCTAGCGACCTACGAGCAGTACTTC

j_gene: TRBJ2-2
v_gene: TRBV7-9
d_gene: -
abundance: many
CDR3aa: CASSPTTDTGELFF
CDR3nt: TGTGCCAGCAGCCCCACCACCGACACCGGGGAGCTGTTTTTT

j_gene: TRBJ1-1
v_gene: TRBV12-5
d_gene: -
abundance: few
CDR3aa: CASGQGSGTGEIYMNTEAFF
CDR3nt: TGTGCTAGTGGTCAGGGTTCCGGGACGGGGGAAATCTACATGAACACTGAAGCTTTCTTT

j_gene: TRBJ2-7
v_gene: TRBV2
d_gene: -
abundance: -
CDR3aa: CASTAAKGVLEQYF
CDR3nt: TGTGCCAGCACCGCCGCCAAAGGGGTCTTGGAGCAGTACTTC

j_gene: TRBJ2-3
v_gene: TRBV7-3
d_gene: -
abundance: once
CDR3aa: CASSPNRAGRTDTQYF
CDR3nt: TGTGCCAGCAGCCCAAATCGGGCAGGGCGAACAGATACGCAGTATTTT